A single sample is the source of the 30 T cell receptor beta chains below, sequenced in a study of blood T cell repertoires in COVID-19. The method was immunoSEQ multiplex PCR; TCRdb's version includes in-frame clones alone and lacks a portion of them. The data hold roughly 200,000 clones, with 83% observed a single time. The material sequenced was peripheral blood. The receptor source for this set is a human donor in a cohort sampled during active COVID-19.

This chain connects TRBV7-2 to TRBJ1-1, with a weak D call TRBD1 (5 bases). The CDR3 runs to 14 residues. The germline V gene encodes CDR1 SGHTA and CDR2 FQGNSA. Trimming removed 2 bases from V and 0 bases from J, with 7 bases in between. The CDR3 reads CASSLKGLNTEAFF. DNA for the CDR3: TGTGCCAGCAGCTTAAAGGGGCTGAACACTGAAGCTTTCTTT.

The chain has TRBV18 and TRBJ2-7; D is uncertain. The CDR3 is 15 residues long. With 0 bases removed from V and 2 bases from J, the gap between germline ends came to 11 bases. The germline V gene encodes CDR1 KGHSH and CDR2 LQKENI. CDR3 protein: CASSPPSRSAYEQYF. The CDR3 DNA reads TGTGCCAGCTCACCACCTTCTAGGAGCGCCTACGAGCAGTACTTC.

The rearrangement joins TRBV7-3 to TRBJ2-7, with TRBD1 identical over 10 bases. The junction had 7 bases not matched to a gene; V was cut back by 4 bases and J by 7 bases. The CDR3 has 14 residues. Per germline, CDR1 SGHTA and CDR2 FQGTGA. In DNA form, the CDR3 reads TGTGCCAGCAGCTCCGGGACAGGGGCCCTTGAGCAGTACTTC. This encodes CASSSGTGALEQYF.

The CDR3 loop reads CASSLGGQWSSYEQYF. In nucleotides, the CDR3 is TGCGCCAGCAGCTTAGGGGGACAGTGGAGCTCCTACGAGCAGTACTTC. This chain links TRBV5-1 with TRBJ2-7, with 7 bases matching TRBD1. V lost 2 bases, J lost 0 bases, and 8 bases stayed unmatched. This CDR3 spans 16 amino acids. In germline, CDR1 is SGHRS, CDR2 YFSETQ.

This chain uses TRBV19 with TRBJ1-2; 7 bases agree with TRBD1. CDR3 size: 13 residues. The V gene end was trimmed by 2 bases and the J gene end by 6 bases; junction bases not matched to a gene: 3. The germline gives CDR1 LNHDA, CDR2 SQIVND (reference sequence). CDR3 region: CASSISTGDGYTF. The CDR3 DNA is TGTGCCAGTAGTATATCTACAGGGGATGGCTACACCTTC.

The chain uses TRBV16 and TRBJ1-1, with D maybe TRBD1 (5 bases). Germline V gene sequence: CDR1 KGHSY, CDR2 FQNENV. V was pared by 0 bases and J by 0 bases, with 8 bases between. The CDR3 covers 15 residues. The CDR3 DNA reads TGTGCCAGCAGCCAATCTGGGACTTTGAACACTGAAGCTTTCTTT. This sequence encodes CASSQSGTLNTEAFF.

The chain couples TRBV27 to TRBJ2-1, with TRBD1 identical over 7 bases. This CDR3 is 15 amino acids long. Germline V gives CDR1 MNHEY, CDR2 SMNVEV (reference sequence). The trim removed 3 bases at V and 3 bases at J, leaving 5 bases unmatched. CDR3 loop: CASSLGTAFYNEQFF. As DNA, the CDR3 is TGTGCCAGCAGTTTGGGGACAGCCTTCTACAATGAGCAGTTCTTC.

As DNA, the CDR3 is TGTGCCAGCAGCTTAGGTAGCGGGGGGAAAGAGACCCAGTACTTC. Translated: CASSLGSGGKETQYF. The rearrangement links TRBV7-9 to TRBJ2-5; 10 nucleotides agree with TRBD2. CDR1 SEHNR and CDR2 FQNEAQ come from the germline V gene (reference sequence). The CDR3 sequence is 15 residues long. V shed 1 base and J 3 bases; nucleotides not matched to a gene: 2.

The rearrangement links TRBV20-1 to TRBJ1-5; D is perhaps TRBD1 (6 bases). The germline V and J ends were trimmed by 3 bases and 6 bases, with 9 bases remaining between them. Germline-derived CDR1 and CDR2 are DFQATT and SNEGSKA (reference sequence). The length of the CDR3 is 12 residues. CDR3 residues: CSASEGGQPQHF. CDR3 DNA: TGCAGTGCTAGTGAAGGGGGTCAGCCCCAGCATTTT.

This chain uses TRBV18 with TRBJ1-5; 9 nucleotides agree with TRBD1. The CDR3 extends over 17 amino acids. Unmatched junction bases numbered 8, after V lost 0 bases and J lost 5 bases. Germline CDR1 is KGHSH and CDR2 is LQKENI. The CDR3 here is CASSPPSYRGLDQPQHF. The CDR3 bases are TGTGCCAGCTCACCACCGTCCTACAGGGGGCTGGATCAGCCCCAGCATTTT.

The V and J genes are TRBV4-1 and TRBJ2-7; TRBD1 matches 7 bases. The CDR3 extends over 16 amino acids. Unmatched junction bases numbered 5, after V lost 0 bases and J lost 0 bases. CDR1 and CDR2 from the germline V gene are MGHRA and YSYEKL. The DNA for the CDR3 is TGCGCCAGCAGCCAAGAGGGAACAGGGGCCTCCTACGAGCAGTACTTC. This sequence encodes CASSQEGTGASYEQYF.

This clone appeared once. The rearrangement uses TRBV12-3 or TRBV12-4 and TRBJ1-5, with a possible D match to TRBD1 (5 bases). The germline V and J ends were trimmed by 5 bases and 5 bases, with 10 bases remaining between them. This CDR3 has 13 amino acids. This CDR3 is CASSRTRDQPQHF. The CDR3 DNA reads TGTGCCAGCAGTCGGACCAGGGATCAGCCCCAGCATTTT.

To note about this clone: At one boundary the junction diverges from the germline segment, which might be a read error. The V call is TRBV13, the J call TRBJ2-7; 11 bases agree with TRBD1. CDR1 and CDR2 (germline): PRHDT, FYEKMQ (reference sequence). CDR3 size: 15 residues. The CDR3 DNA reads TGTGCCAGCAGCATAGGACAGGGGGCCGCCTACGAGCAGTACTTC. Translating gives CASSIGQGAAYEQYF. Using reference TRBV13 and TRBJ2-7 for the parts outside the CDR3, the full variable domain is AAGVIQSPRHLIKEKRETATLKCYPIPRHDTVYWYQQGPGQDPQFLISFYEKMQSDKGSIPDRFSAQQFSDYHSELNMSSLELGDSALYFCASSIGQGAAYEQYFGPGTRLTVT.

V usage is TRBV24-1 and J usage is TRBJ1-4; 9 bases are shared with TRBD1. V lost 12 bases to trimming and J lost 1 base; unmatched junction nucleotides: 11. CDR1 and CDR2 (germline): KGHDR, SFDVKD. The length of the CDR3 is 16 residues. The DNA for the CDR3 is TGTGCCGCCCTCCGACAGGGGGGGGGAACTAATGAAAAACTGTTTTTT. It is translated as CAALRQGGGTNEKLFF.

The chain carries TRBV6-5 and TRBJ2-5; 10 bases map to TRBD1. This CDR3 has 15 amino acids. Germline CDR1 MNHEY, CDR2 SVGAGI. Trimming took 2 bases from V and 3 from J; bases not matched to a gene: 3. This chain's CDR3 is CASSYTGTGEETQYF. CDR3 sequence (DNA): TGTGCCAGCAGTTACACCGGGACAGGGGAAGAGACCCAGTACTTC.

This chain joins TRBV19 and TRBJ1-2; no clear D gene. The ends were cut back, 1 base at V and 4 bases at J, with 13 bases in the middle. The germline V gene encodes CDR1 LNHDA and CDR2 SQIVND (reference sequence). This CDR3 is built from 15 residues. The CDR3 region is CASSIGRTGAYGYTF. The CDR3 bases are TGTGCCAGTAGTATAGGGAGGACTGGTGCCTATGGCTACACCTTC.

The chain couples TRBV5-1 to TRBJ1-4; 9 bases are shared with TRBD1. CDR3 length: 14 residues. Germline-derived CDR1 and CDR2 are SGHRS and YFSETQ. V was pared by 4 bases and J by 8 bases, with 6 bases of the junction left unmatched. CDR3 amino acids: CASSPTGGGEKLFF. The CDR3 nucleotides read TGCGCCAGCAGCCCGACAGGGGGAGGAGAAAAACTGTTTTTT.

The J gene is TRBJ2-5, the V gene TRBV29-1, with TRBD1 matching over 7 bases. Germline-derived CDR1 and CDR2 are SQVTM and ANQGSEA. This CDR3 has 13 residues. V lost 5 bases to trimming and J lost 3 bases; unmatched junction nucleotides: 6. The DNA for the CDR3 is TGCAGCGTTACCCTCAGGGGGAAAGAGACCCAGTACTTC. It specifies CSVTLRGKETQYF.

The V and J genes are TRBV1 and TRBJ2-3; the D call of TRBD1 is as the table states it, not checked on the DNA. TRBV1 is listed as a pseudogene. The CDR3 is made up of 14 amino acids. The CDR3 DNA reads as TGCACCAGCAGCTGGACAGGGGGCACAGATACGCAGTATTTT. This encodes CTSSWTGGTDTQYF.

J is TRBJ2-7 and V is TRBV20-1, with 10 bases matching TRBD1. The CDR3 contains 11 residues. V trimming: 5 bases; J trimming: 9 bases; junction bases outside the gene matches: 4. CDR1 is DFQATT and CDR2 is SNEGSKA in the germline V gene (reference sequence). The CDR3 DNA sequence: TGCAGTGCTCAGCGGGACAGGGGGCAGTACTTC. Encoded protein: CSAQRDRGQYF.

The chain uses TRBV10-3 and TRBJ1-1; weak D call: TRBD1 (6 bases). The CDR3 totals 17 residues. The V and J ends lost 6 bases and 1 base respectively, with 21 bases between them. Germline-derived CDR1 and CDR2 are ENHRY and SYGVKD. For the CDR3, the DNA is TGTGCCATCAGCCACTCTGGGGGGGGGCTGAGGAACACTGAAGCTTTCTTT. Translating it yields CAISHSGGGLRNTEAFF.

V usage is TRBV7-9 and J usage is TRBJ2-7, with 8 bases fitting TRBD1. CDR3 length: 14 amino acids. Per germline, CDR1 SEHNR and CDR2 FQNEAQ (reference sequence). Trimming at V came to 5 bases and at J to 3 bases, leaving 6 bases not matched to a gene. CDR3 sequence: CASSLDRGIYEQYF. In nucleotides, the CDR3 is TGTGCCAGCAGCCTAGACAGGGGAATCTACGAGCAGTACTTC.

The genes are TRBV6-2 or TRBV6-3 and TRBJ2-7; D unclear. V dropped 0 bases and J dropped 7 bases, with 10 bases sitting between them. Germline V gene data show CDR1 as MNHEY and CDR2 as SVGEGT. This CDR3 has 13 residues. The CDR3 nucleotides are TGTGCCAGCAGTTACTCGAGACTGAGGGAGCAGTACTTC. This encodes CASSYSRLREQYF.

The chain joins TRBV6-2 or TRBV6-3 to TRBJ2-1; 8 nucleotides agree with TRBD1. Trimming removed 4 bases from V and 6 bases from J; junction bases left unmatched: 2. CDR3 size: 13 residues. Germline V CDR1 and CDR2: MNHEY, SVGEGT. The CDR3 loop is CASSSDRANEQFF. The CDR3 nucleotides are TGTGCCAGCAGTTCGGACAGGGCCAATGAGCAGTTCTTC.

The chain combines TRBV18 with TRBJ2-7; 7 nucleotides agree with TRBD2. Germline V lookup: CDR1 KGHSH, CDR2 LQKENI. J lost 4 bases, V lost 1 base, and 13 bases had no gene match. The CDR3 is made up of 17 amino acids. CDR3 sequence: CASSPLNPAGRGYEQYF. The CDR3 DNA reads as TGTGCCAGCTCACCACTCAACCCAGCGGGGCGTGGATACGAGCAGTACTTC.

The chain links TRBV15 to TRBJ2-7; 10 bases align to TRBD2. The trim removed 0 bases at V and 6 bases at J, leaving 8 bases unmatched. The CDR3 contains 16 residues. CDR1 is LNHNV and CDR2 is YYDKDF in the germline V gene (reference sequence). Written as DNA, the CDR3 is TGTGCCACCAGCAGAGATCGGGCTAGCGGGAGTGTCGAGCAGTACTTC. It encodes CATSRDRASGSVEQYF.

The chain's CDR3 is CASSLWEGMRGYTF. CDR3 bases: TGTGCCAGCAGCTTGTGGGAGGGGATGCGTGGCTACACCTTC. This chain connects TRBV5-6 to TRBJ1-2, with D perhaps matching TRBD1 (5 bases). Trimming left V 1 base short and J 7 bases short, with 14 bases between. Germline loops: CDR1 SGHDT, CDR2 YYEEEE. There are 14 residues in the CDR3. Filled out from reference TRBV5-6 and TRBJ1-2, the complete variable domain reads DAGVTQSPTHLIKTRGQQVTLRCSPKSGHDTVSWYQQALGQGPQFIFQYYEEEERQRGNFPDRFSGHQFPNYSSELNVNALLLGDSALYLCASSLWEGMRGYTFGSGTRLTVV.

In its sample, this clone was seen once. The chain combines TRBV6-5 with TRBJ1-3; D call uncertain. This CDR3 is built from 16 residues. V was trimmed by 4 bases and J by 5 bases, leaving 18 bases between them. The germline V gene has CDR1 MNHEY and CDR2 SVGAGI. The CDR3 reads CASSSSTGEPRNTIYF. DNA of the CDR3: TGTGCCAGCAGTTCGTCCACCGGGGAGCCCCGAAACACCATATATTTT.

Here the CDR3 reads CASSLDLAGEYEQYF. CDR3 sequence (DNA): TGTGCCAGCAGCTTGGACCTAGCGGGGGAGTACGAGCAGTACTTC. The chain joins TRBV11-1 to TRBJ2-7; 10 nucleotides match TRBD2. CDR1 and CDR2 (germline): SGHAT, FQDESV (reference sequence). The junction had 6 bases not matched to a gene; V was cut back by 3 bases and J by 4 bases. CDR3 length equals 15 residues.

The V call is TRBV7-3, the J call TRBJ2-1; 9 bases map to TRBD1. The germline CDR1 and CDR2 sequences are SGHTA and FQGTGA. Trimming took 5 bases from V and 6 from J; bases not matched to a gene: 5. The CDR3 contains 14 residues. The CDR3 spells CASSPGTGSNEQFF. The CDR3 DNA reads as TGTGCCAGCAGCCCCGGGACAGGGAGCAATGAGCAGTTCTTC.